What follows are 29 T cell receptor beta chains derived from one specimen sequenced in a study of PD-1 blockade in classical Hodgkin lymphoma. The table came from immunoSEQ multiplex PCR; TCRdb's copy has only in-frame clones and leaves some out. The sample lists 2,400 or so clones, 70% to 85% seen once, with approximately 15% in the top ten. The time point denotes: newly diagnosed, previously untreated cHL patient sample. Thawed PBMCs underwent magnetic negative selection to obtain purified CD8+ T cells. The sequencing sample was made of CD8+ T cells from blood. The receptors were gathered from a human donor with classical Hodgkin lymphoma.

V is TRBV19 and J is TRBJ1-5; 10 bases line up with TRBD1. V dropped 5 bases and J dropped 5; count of bases not matched to a gene: 6. Germline V lookup: CDR1 LNHDA, CDR2 SQIVND (reference sequence). This CDR3 has 15 amino acids. The chain's CDR3 is CASSPWDRGHQPQHF. The DNA for the CDR3 is TGTGCCAGTAGTCCATGGGACAGGGGACATCAGCCCCAGCATTTT.

The V and J genes are TRBV7-6 and TRBJ2-7; D is perhaps TRBD2 (7 bases). Trimming took off 5 bases at V and 6 bases at J, with 8 bases between the two ends. CDR1 and CDR2 (germline): SGHVS, FNYEAQ. The CDR3 totals 11 residues. CDR3 sequence: CASSRGGEQYF. The DNA of the CDR3 is TGTGCCAGCAGCAGGGGGGGCGAGCAGTACTTC. The full variable domain, with the rest looked up from reference TRBV7-6 and TRBJ2-7, is GAGVSQSPRYKVTKRGQDVALRCDPISGHVSLYWYRQALGQGPEFLTYFNYEAQQDKSGLPNDRFSAERPEGSISTLTIQRTEQRDSAMYRCASSRGGEQYFGPGTRLTVT.

The V call is TRBV2, the J call TRBJ1-5; unclear D gene. Germline CDR1 reads SNHLY; CDR2 reads FYNNEI. The CDR3 is 17 amino acids. V was pared by 5 bases and J by 0 bases, with 17 bases between. This CDR3 is CASSNDYSLNSNQPQHF. The CDR3 bases are TGTGCCAGCAGTAATGATTACTCCCTTAATAGCAATCAGCCCCAGCATTTT.

The rearrangement joins TRBV7-6 to TRBJ2-2, with D possibly being TRBD2 (6 bases). The length of the CDR3 is 14 residues. Germline CDR1 and CDR2: SGHVS and FNYEAQ. V lost 5 bases to trimming and J lost 2 bases, with 9 bases between them. CDR3 coding DNA: TGTGCCAGCAGCCGGACTACAAACACCGGGGAGCTGTTTTTT. This translates into CASSRTTNTGELFF.

The chain combines TRBV5-5 with TRBJ1-5, with D uncertain. This CDR3 is built from 14 residues. Germline CDR1 SGHKS, CDR2 YYEKEE (reference sequence). Deletions cut 1 base from V and 0 bases from J, with 5 bases between. CDR3 in DNA: TGTGCCAGCAGCTTGAGAGATAGCAATCAGCCCCAGCATTTT. Its translation: CASSLRDSNQPQHF.

The chain is built from TRBV5-1 and TRBJ1-1; TRBD1 matches 10 bases. Germline loops: CDR1 SGHRS, CDR2 YFSETQ. V shed 0 bases and J 7 bases; nucleotides not matched to a gene: 6. The CDR3 has 15 amino acids. CDR3 coding DNA: TGCGCCAGCAGCTTGGAAGGGACAGGGGTCCTTGAAGCTTTCTTT. It specifies CASSLEGTGVLEAFF.

This chain links TRBV29-1 with TRBJ1-5; no definite D call. Trimming shortened V by 4 bases and J by 7 bases, and 14 bases separated the two germline ends. The CDR3 consists of 13 residues. Per germline, CDR1 SQVTM and CDR2 ANQGSEA. The DNA of the CDR3 is TGCAGCGTTGGAGAGGGAAGAAGGCAGCCCCAGCATTTT. It yields the protein CSVGEGRRQPQHF.

The chain joins TRBV11-3 to TRBJ2-7; D gene ambiguous. This CDR3 has 13 amino acids. V shed 6 bases and J shed 3 bases, with 12 bases lying between them. Looked up from germline, CDR1 is SGHNT and CDR2 is YENEEA. The CDR3: CASSLRADYEQYF. The DNA of the CDR3 is TGTGCCAGCAGTCTCCGGGCGGACTACGAGCAGTACTTC.

The J gene is TRBJ2-2, the V gene TRBV7-9; D gene unclear. Germline V gives CDR1 SEHNR, CDR2 FQNEAQ (reference sequence). The CDR3 is made up of 17 amino acids. V lost 1 base and J 0 bases, leaving 12 bases between the germline ends. The CDR3 is CASSLDMGSANTGELFF. CDR3 nucleotide sequence: TGTGCCAGCAGCTTAGATATGGGCAGCGCGAACACCGGGGAGCTGTTTTTT. Full variable domain (outside the CDR3, taken from reference TRBV7-9 and TRBJ2-2): DTGVSQNPRHKITKRGQNVTFRCDPISEHNRLYWYRQTLGQGPEFLTYFQNEAQLEKSRLLSDRFSAERPKGSFSTLEIQRTEQGDSAMYLCASSLDMGSANTGELFFGEGSRLTVL.

The V and J genes are TRBV19 and TRBJ2-3; D possibly corresponds to TRBD2 (6 bases). This CDR3 is built from 16 residues. The germline V and J ends were trimmed by 3 bases and 2 bases, with 15 bases remaining between them. In germline, CDR1 is LNHDA, CDR2 SQIVND (reference sequence). CDR3 sequence reads: CASSMGGTGVTDTQYF. In DNA form, the CDR3 reads TGTGCCAGTAGTATGGGGGGAACTGGGGTCACAGATACGCAGTATTTT.

This clone was observed a handful of times. The J gene is TRBJ2-1, the V gene TRBV5-3, with D tentatively TRBD2 (6 bases). TRBV5-3 is known as an ORF, though its function is uncertain. The CDR3 covers 16 residues. Trimming pared 2 bases from V and 1 base from J, leaving 13 bases between. CDR3 sequence (DNA): TGTGCCAGAAGCTTTCCTTCTAGCGCATCCTACAATGAGCAGTTCTTC. Amino acids: CARSFPSSASYNEQFF.

The chain links TRBV25-1 to TRBJ2-5; 7 nucleotides align to TRBD2. From germline, CDR1 is MGHDK and CDR2 SYGVNS. With 3 bases clipped from V and 0 bases from J, the junction kept 4 bases outside the gene matches. This CDR3 is 15 amino acids long. The CDR3 sequence is CASSEGRAYQETQYF. The CDR3 DNA reads as TGTGCCAGCAGTGAGGGGAGGGCGTACCAAGAGACCCAGTACTTC.

This rearrangement joins TRBV12-2 to TRBJ2-7; whether TRBD2, the table's D call, matches the DNA was not checked. TRBV12-2 is given as a pseudogene. CDR3 length: 15 amino acids. The CDR3 loop is CASRLVGRARYEQYF. Here the CDR3 DNA reads TGTGCAAGTCGCTTAGTAGGGCGGGCTCGCTACGAGCAGTACTTC.

The gene calls are TRBV2 and TRBJ2-5, with 9 bases identical to TRBD2. Germline CDR1 SNHLY, CDR2 FYNNEI. V lost 7 bases and J lost 2; bases outside the gene matches: 5. The CDR3 is 14 amino acids. The CDR3 coding sequence is TGTGCCAGCACCCTGACTAGCGGTCAAGAGACCCAGTACTTC. This translates into CASTLTSGQETQYF.

The V and J genes are TRBV2 and TRBJ2-3; the match to TRBD1 covers 8 bases. This CDR3 contains 16 residues. Germline CDR1 is SNHLY and CDR2 is FYNNEI. V shed 1 base and J 0 bases; nucleotides not matched to a gene: 3. CDR3 residues: CASSEGTGISTDTQYF. CDR3 DNA sequence: TGTGCCAGCAGTGAAGGGACAGGGATTAGCACAGATACGCAGTATTTT.

The V gene is TRBV2, the J gene TRBJ2-2, with TRBD1 identical over 9 bases. The junction had 3 bases not matched to a gene; V was cut back by 3 bases and J by 7 bases. Germline V gives CDR1 SNHLY, CDR2 FYNNEI. This CDR3 region has 14 residues. The CDR3 DNA is TGTGCCAGCAGTGAGGGACAGGGTTTCGGGGAGCTGTTTTTT. Translation gives CASSEGQGFGELFF. Full variable domain (remainder filled in from reference TRBV2 and TRBJ2-2): EPEVTQTPSHQVTQMGQEVILRCVPISNHLYFYWYRQILGQKVEFLVSFYNNEISEKSEIFDDQFSVERPDGSNFTLKIRSTKLEDSAMYFCASSEGQGFGELFFGEGSRLTVL.

This clone was seen only once. V is TRBV5-1 and J is TRBJ2-3; 8 nucleotides match TRBD1. Unmatched junction bases numbered 1, after V lost 1 base and J lost 0 bases. The germline V gene has CDR1 SGHRS and CDR2 YFSETQ. The CDR3 sequence is 15 residues long. CDR3 protein: CASSLRTGSTDTQYF. CDR3 bases: TGCGCCAGCAGCTTGAGGACAGGGAGCACAGATACGCAGTATTTT.

This chain connects TRBV28 to TRBJ2-1; TRBD2 is a possible D gene (6 bases). Germline CDR1 MDHEN, CDR2 SYDVKM. The V end was cut by 5 bases, the J end by 4 bases, with 15 bases between. The CDR3 is 15 residues long. The CDR3 DNA sequence: TGTGCCAGCAGTCCCGCCGGGAGTTTTTACAATGAGCAGTTCTTC. This sequence encodes CASSPAGSFYNEQFF.

The chain couples TRBV11-2 to TRBJ2-7; D unclear. The CDR3 loop spans 12 amino acids. Trimming removed 5 bases from V and 0 bases from J, with 5 bases in between. Germline assignment: CDR1 SGHAT and CDR2 FQNNGV. CDR3 sequence: CASSQSSYEQYF. The CDR3 DNA reads as TGTGCCAGCAGCCAATCCTCCTACGAGCAGTACTTC.

The chain employs TRBV4-2 and TRBJ2-7; 7 bases align to TRBD2. Germline V CDR1 and CDR2: LGHNA, YNFKEQ. The length of the CDR3 is 16 residues. The V gene end was trimmed by 0 bases and the J gene end by 0 bases; junction bases not matched to a gene: 5. Here the CDR3 reads CASSQEPSGDSYEQYF. DNA for the CDR3: TGTGCCAGCAGCCAAGAGCCGAGCGGGGACTCCTACGAGCAGTACTTC.

The rearrangement uses TRBV6-1 and TRBJ2-5; 8 nucleotides line up with TRBD2. The tail of the sequence fits TRBJ2-7 better, so the J call may be wrong. The CDR3 has 15 residues. In germline, CDR1 is MNHNS, CDR2 SASEGT. CDR3 residues: CASSEEVAGTYEQYF. The DNA for the CDR3 is TGTGCCAGCAGTGAAGAGGTAGCGGGAACCTACGAGCAGTACTTC.

This clone was counted between two and nine times. The chain joins TRBV2 to TRBJ1-2, with TRBD1 as a possible D gene (5 bases). The CDR3 loop spans 12 amino acids. V was shortened by 6 bases and J by 6 bases, with 11 bases between the two germline ends. CDR1 and CDR2 (germline): SNHLY, FYNNEI. The CDR3 here is CASSSEGDGYTF. The CDR3 DNA follows: TGTGCCAGCAGCTCAGAAGGGGATGGCTACACCTTC.

CDR3 bases: TGTGCCAGCAGACCCCGAAGGGGGGTTACATATAGCAATCAGCCCCAGCATTTT. Translation: CASRPRRGVTYSNQPQHF. This rearrangement joins TRBV28 to TRBJ1-5; maybe TRBD1 (6 bases). Germline CDR1 is MDHEN and CDR2 is SYDVKM. This CDR3 region has 18 residues. Trimming pared 6 bases from V and 0 bases from J, leaving 21 bases between.

In this sample, this clone turned up once. This chain uses TRBV19 with TRBJ2-3; D is unclear. This CDR3 contains 12 residues. V dropped 6 bases and J dropped 6 bases, with 10 bases sitting between them. The germline V gene encodes CDR1 LNHDA and CDR2 SQIVND (reference sequence). CDR3 sequence reads: CASRQSGDTQYF. As DNA, the CDR3 is TGTGCCAGTAGGCAAAGTGGCGATACGCAGTATTTT.

This clone was found a few times. The chain couples TRBV7-8 to TRBJ2-7, with 8 positions matching TRBD1. The V and J ends lost 1 base and 5 bases, in that order; junction bases with no gene match: 4. Germline V lookup: CDR1 SGHVS, CDR2 FQNEAQ. CDR3 length equals 14 residues. The CDR3, as DNA: TGTGCCAGCAGCTTAGGACAGGGGCCCCACGAGCAGTACTTC. It encodes CASSLGQGPHEQYF. The full variable domain, with the rest looked up from reference TRBV7-8 and TRBJ2-7, is GAGVSQSPRYKVAKRGQDVALRCDPISGHVSLFWYQQALGQGPEFLTYFQNEAQLDKSGLPSDRFFAERPEGSVSTLKIQRTQQEDSAVYLCASSLGQGPHEQYFGPGTRLTVT.

The chain combines TRBV18 with TRBJ2-2; D not resolved. The CDR3 is made up of 13 amino acids. V shed 3 bases and J shed 3 bases, with 5 bases lying between them. Germline-derived CDR1 and CDR2 are KGHSH and LQKENI. This CDR3 reads CASSPLYTGELFF. For the CDR3, the DNA is TGTGCCAGCTCACCCCTTTACACCGGGGAGCTGTTTTTT.

This clone was seen a single time. The gene calls are TRBV5-6 and TRBJ1-1; a weak D match, TRBD1 (5 bases). The CDR3 loop spans 14 amino acids. Germline V gene lookup returns CDR1 SGHDT and CDR2 YYEEEE. Between the trimmed V and J ends, which lost 0 bases and 4 bases, there was a span of 10 bases. The CDR3 loop is CASSLAVGGTEAFF. The CDR3 DNA is TGTGCCAGCAGCTTGGCAGTGGGGGGCACTGAAGCTTTCTTT.

The chain uses TRBV6-1 and TRBJ2-3, with 12 nucleotides matching TRBD2. The CDR3 covers 16 residues. CDR1 MNHNS and CDR2 SASEGT come from the germline V gene. V lost 4 bases, J lost 4 bases, and 6 bases stayed unmatched. The CDR3 coding sequence is TGTGCCAGCAGTGGGTCTAGCGGGGGGGGGCCAGATACGCAGTATTTT. It is translated as CASSGSSGGGPDTQYF.

This chain uses TRBV4-3 with TRBJ2-1; D might be TRBD1 (5 bases). The V and J ends lost 0 bases and 12 bases respectively, with 9 bases between them. The CDR3 has 12 residues. Germline V CDR1 and CDR2: LGHNA, YSLEER. CDR3 DNA: TGCGCCAGCAGCCAAGAGAAAGGGGCGCAGTTCTTC. Its protein product is CASSQEKGAQFF.